This TCR beta chain was recovered during a study of blood T cell dynamics during melanoma immunotherapy. Overall study context: Metastatic melanoma patients received first-line pembrolizumab or nivolumab plus ipilimumab. Study results and caveats: PBMC repertoires of eventual disease-control patients split at W3 into clonality or diversity gains.

This clone was observed a handful of times. Its antigen is as yet unknown. Regarding time point: week 3, after first cycle of checkpoint inhibitor. Sampling occurred pretreatment (T0) and at week 3 (W3), after cycle one of checkpoint blockade. Using immunoSEQ multiplex PCR, the repertoire was profiled, and TCRdb retains in-frame clones only, with some absent. The sample has approximately 9,600 clones, approximately 85% seen once; the top ten hold 1% to 1.2%. The source was blood, collected from a patient treated with checkpoint blockade. The sequence was collected from a human donor with melanoma.

The CDR3 DNA is TGTGCCAGCAGCCCTAGAGGCCTGGCTTCACCCCTCCACTTT. Its protein product is CASSPRGLASPLHF. The rearrangement joins TRBV9 to TRBJ1-6; D not certain. CDR1 and CDR2 from the germline V gene are SGDLS and YYNGEE. V shed 4 bases and J shed 9 bases, with 14 bases lying between them. The CDR3 runs 14 residues.